These T cell receptor beta chains were read from a single sample in a study of blood T cells in healthy people across ages. One entry per CDR3 protein, called by TCRdb with MiXCR from the 5' RACE reads. The data hold 1.5 million to 2 million distinct CDR3 sequences, with 28% observed a single time. The sample taken for sequencing was blood. Receptors were obtained from a woman aged 25 to 45 in good health. The CDR3 runs from the conserved cysteine through the conserved F or W. D genes are given only for firm matches. A clone size is listed for some rows: how often the clone was seen (once, few, many), or a class if it is expanded.

>TRBV7-8|TRBJ2-1|.|.
CASSLQTAVFLDNEQFF
TGTGCCAGCAGCTTACAGACGGCTGTCTTTTTAGACAATGAGCAGTTCTTC
>TRBV12-3/TRBV12-4|TRBJ2-7|.|.
CASSAQLSYEQYF
TGTGCCAGCAGCGCTCAGTTAAGCTACGAGCAGTACTTC
>TRBV7-9|TRBJ1-5|.|.
CASSFGYSNQPQHF
TGTGCCAGCAGCTTCGGGTATAGCAATCAGCCCCAGCATTTT
>TRBV7-3|TRBJ1-1|.|.
CASSLKGRGTEAFF
TGTGCCAGCAGCTTAAAGGGCAGGGGCACTGAAGCTTTCTTT
>TRBV30|TRBJ2-3|TRBD2|.
CAWSLGLAASTDTQYF
TGTGCCTGGAGTCTCGGACTAGCGGCTAGCACAGATACGCAGTATTTT
>TRBV7-9|TRBJ2-7|.|.
CASSFEGKQYF
TGTGCCAGCAGCTTTGAAGGGAAGCAGTACTTC
>TRBV5-1|TRBJ2-4|.|many
CASSLVAGTKNIQYF
TGCGCCAGCAGCTTGGTGGCGGGGACCAAAAACATTCAGTACTTC
>TRBV24-1|TRBJ2-7|.|.
CATSGLDNYEQYF
TGTGCCACCAGTGGTTTGGACAACTACGAGCAGTACTTC
>TRBV4-1|TRBJ2-7|TRBD1|many
CASSQEYRGVGQSSYEQYF
TGCGCCAGCAGCCAAGAGTATAGGGGTGTGGGACAGAGCTCCTACGAGCAGTACTTC
>TRBV11-2|TRBJ2-4|TRBD1|.
CASSLDRWTGRNIQYF
TGTGCCAGCAGCTTAGATAGGTGGACAGGGAGGAACATTCAGTACTTC
>TRBV27|TRBJ2-5|.|.
CASSLSFRAFKEETQYF
TGTGCCAGCAGTTTATCATTTAGGGCCTTTAAAGAGGAGACCCAGTACTTC
>TRBV12-3/TRBV12-4|TRBJ2-1|.|few
CASRRGPSRGTYNEQFF
TGTGCCAGCAGGCGGGGCCCTAGCAGGGGAACCTACAATGAGCAGTTCTTC
>TRBV27|TRBJ2-5|.|.
CASSLSFMETQYF
TGTGCCAGCAGTTTATCGTTCATGGAGACCCAGTACTTC
>TRBV29-1|TRBJ2-3|.|few
CSVRDTTDTQYF
TGCAGCGTTCGGGACACCACAGATACGCAGTATTTT
>TRBV12-3/TRBV12-4|TRBJ2-1|.|.
CASSFRTDYNEQFF
TGTGCCAGCAGTTTCCGGACAGACTACAATGAGCAGTTCTTC
>TRBV3-1|TRBJ2-3|TRBD2|few
CASSQAGTTDTQYF
TGTGCCAGCAGCCAGGCAGGGACTACGGATACGCAGTATTTT
>TRBV20-1|TRBJ1-6|.|.
CSARIEESSYNSPLHF
TGCAGTGCTAGGATCGAGGAGAGCTCCTATAATTCACCCCTCCACTTT
>TRBV5-1|TRBJ2-1|TRBD1|.
CASSLMSGQGYNEQFF
TGCGCCAGCAGCCTAATGAGCGGACAGGGGTACAATGAGCAGTTCTTC
>TRBV7-9|TRBJ2-1|.|few
CASSLLGSLYNEQFF
TGTGCCAGCAGCTTATTAGGATCCCTCTACAATGAGCAGTTCTTC
>TRBV20-1|TRBJ2-1|TRBD2|many
CSAKLAGSYNEQFF
TGCAGTGCCAAACTAGCGGGGTCCTACAATGAGCAGTTCTTC
>TRBV12-3/TRBV12-4|TRBJ2-2|TRBD1|.
CASSLQGKVTGELFF
TGTGCCAGCAGTCTACAGGGGAAGGTCACCGGGGAGCTGTTTTTT
>TRBV11-2|TRBJ1-5|.|.
CASSLEPYSNQPQHF
TGTGCCAGCAGCTTAGAACCGTATAGCAATCAGCCCCAGCATTTT
>TRBV4-1|TRBJ2-5|.|many
CASSQGLGAGGKTQYF
TGCGCCAGCAGCCAAGGCTTAGGGGCAGGTGGGAAGACCCAGTACTTC
>TRBV28|TRBJ1-4|TRBD1|.
CASRIWDRVAATNEKLFF
TGTGCCAGCAGGATATGGGACAGGGTTGCCGCAACTAATGAAAAACTGTTTTTT
>TRBV12-3/TRBV12-4|TRBJ1-1|.|.
CASSSDGHLPFF
TGTGCCAGCAGTTCAGACGGGCACCTCCCTTTCTTT
>TRBV10-3|TRBJ2-7|.|many
CAISESGGLGYEQYF
TGTGCCATCAGTGAGTCGGGGGGACTGGGTTACGAGCAGTACTTC
>TRBV7-2|TRBJ2-2|TRBD2|.
CASSRKLAGVTGELFF
TGTGCCAGCAGCAGGAAACTAGCGGGGGTCACCGGGGAGCTGTTTTTT
>TRBV21-1|TRBJ2-4|.|.
CASSLASGAGVAKNIQYF
TGTGCCAGCAGCCTCGCCTCCGGGGCCGGAGTAGCCAAAAACATTCAGTACTTC
>TRBV6-2/TRBV6-3|TRBJ2-1|TRBD2|.
CASSATGTSGNYEQFF
TGTGCCAGCAGTGCAACTGGGACTAGCGGGAATTATGAGCAGTTCTTC
>TRBV5-5|TRBJ2-3|.|once
CASSLGFSGQGDTQYF
TGTGCTAGCAGCCTGGGGTTTTCGGGGCAGGGAGATACGCAGTATTTT
>TRBV3-1|TRBJ2-1|TRBD1|many
CASSPRDRGYNEQFF
TGTGCCAGCAGCCCCCGGGACAGGGGTTACAATGAGCAGTTCTTC
>TRBV2|TRBJ2-3|.|few
CASGEVEDTQYF
TGTGCCAGCGGGGAGGTAGAAGATACGCAGTATTTT
>TRBV14|TRBJ1-2|.|few
CASSLGRVAGYTF
TGTGCCAGCAGCCTCGGGCGAGTCGCCGGCTACACCTTC
>TRBV20-1|TRBJ2-6|TRBD1|many
CSASPGQGTGANVLTF
TGCAGTGCTAGCCCCGGACAGGGAACTGGGGCCAACGTCCTGACTTTC
>TRBV7-3|TRBJ2-7|TRBD1|.
CASSWDSANEQYF
TGTGCCAGCAGCTGGGACAGCGCTAACGAGCAGTACTTC
>TRBV29-1|TRBJ1-2|TRBD1|many
CSVGQGGYTF
TGCAGCGTTGGACAGGGTGGCTACACCTTC
>TRBV12-3/TRBV12-4|TRBJ1-5|.|few
CASSLRWEQPQHF
TGTGCCAGCAGTTTACGATGGGAGCAGCCCCAGCATTTT
>TRBV6-5|TRBJ2-1|TRBD2|.
CAGSYSGREGSYNEQFF
TGTGCCGGCAGTTACTCCGGGCGGGAGGGTAGCTACAATGAGCAGTTCTTC
>TRBV12-3/TRBV12-4|TRBJ1-1|.|.
CASSSMKGRPPEAFF
TGTGCCAGCAGCTCGATGAAGGGGCGCCCCCCTGAAGCTTTCTTT
>TRBV29-1|TRBJ1-2|TRBD1|many
CSVDTGGTYGYTF
TGCAGCGTTGACACAGGGGGCACCTATGGCTACACCTTC
>TRBV7-2|TRBJ2-4|TRBD1|.
CASSLAYRGELAKDIQYF
TGTGCCAGCAGCTTAGCGTACAGGGGGGAACTAGCCAAAGACATTCAGTACTTC
>TRBV7-8|TRBJ2-5|.|few
CASMLSETQYF
TGTGCCAGCATGCTCTCGGAGACCCAGTACTTC
>TRBV4-3|TRBJ1-5|.|many
CASSRAYELSNQPQHF
TGCGCCAGCAGCCGGGCCTACGAACTAAGCAATCAGCCCCAGCATTTT
>TRBV5-1|TRBJ2-7|TRBD1|.
CASSSPRGKTYEQYF
TGCGCCAGCAGCTCGCCCAGGGGGAAGACCTACGAGCAGTACTTC
>TRBV5-1|TRBJ2-3|TRBD1|many
CASSPRLVGQNTDTQYF
TGCGCCAGCAGCCCCCGTCTGGTGGGACAGAACACAGATACGCAGTATTTT
>TRBV19|TRBJ1-2|.|.
CASSAGTTFNYGYTF
TGTGCCAGTAGTGCCGGGACAACATTTAACTATGGCTACACCTTC
>TRBV4-3|TRBJ2-1|.|many
CASSQDIGSREQFF
TGCGCCAGCAGCCAAGATATTGGTTCGAGGGAGCAGTTCTTC
>TRBV11-2|TRBJ2-5|TRBD1|many
CASSLDGTGQETQYF
TGTGCCAGCAGCTTAGACGGGACAGGACAAGAGACCCAGTACTTC
>TRBV25-1|TRBJ1-6|TRBD1|few
CASSDHTGTGALSSYNSPLHF
TGTGCCAGCAGTGATCATACCGGGACAGGGGCCCTTAGCTCCTATAATTCACCCCTCCACTTT
>TRBV7-2|TRBJ2-3|.|few
CASSQGRYGSTDTQYF
TGTGCCAGCAGCCAAGGGAGATACGGGAGCACAGATACGCAGTATTTT
>TRBV6-5|TRBJ2-3|.|many
CASSSYLDSTDTQYF
TGTGCCAGCAGCTCCTATCTCGACAGCACAGATACGCAGTATTTT
>TRBV4-1|TRBJ1-6|.|few
CASSPADSNNSPLHF
TGCGCCAGCAGCCCCGCGGACAGCAATAATTCACCCCTCCACTTT
>TRBV6-6|TRBJ1-5|TRBD1|few
CASSSGGMEYSNQPQHF
TGTGCCAGCAGCTCAGGGGGGATGGAATATAGCAATCAGCCCCAGCATTTT
>TRBV10-2|TRBJ1-5|.|.
CASSENRELPQHF
TGCGCCAGCAGTGAAAACCGGGAGCTCCCCCAGCATTTT
>TRBV7-2|TRBJ1-2|TRBD1|.
CASSLAFLTGDGYTF
TGTGCCAGCAGCTTAGCTTTCTTGACAGGGGATGGCTACACCTTC